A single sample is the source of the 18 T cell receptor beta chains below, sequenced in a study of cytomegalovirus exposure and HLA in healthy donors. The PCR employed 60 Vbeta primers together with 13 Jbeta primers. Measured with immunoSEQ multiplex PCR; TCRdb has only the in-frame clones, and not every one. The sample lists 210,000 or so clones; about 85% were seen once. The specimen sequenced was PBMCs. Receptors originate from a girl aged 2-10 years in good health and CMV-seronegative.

The CDR3 protein is CASSHPILARDTDTQYF. Here the CDR3 DNA reads TGTGCCAGCAGCCACCCAATACTAGCGAGGGACACAGATACGCAGTATTTT. V usage is TRBV14 and J usage is TRBJ2-3; 7 bases agree with TRBD2. CDR1 is SGHDN, CDR2 FVKESK, per germline. This CDR3 has 17 amino acids. V shed 3 bases and J 2 bases; nucleotides not matched to a gene: 11.

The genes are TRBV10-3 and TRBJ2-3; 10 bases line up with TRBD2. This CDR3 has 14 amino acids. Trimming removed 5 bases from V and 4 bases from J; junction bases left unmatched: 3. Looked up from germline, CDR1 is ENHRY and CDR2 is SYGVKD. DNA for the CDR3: TGTGCCATCAGTCCGACTAGCGGGCCAGATACGCAGTATTTT. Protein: CAISPTSGPDTQYF.

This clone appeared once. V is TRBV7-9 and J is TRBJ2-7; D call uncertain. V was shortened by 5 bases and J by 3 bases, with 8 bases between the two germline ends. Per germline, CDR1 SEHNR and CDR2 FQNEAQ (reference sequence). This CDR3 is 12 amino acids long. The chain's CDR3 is CASSTHYYEQYF. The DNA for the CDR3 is TGTGCCAGCAGCACACACTACTACGAGCAGTACTTC.

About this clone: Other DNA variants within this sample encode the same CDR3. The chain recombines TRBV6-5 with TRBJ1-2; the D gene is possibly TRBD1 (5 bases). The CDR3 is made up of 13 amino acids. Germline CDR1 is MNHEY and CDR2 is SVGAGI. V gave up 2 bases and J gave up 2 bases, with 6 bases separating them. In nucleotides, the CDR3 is TGTGCCAGCAGTTACGGGGGGAACTATGGCTACACCTTC. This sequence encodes CASSYGGNYGYTF.

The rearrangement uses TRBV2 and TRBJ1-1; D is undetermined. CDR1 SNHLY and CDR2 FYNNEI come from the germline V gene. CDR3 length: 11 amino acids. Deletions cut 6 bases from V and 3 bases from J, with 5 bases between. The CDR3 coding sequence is TGTGCCAGCAGCCCCTACACTGAAGCTTTCTTT. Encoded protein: CASSPYTEAFF. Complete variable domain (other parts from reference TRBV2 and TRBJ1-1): EPEVTQTPSHQVTQMGQEVILRCVPISNHLYFYWYRQILGQKVEFLVSFYNNEISEKSEIFDDQFSVERPDGSNFTLKIRSTKLEDSAMYFCASSPYTEAFFGQGTRLTVV.

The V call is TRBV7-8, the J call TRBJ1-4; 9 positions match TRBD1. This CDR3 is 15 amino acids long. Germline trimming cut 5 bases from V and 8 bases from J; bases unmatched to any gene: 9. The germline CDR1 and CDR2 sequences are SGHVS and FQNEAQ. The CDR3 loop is CASSRYRGLREKLFF. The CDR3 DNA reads TGTGCCAGCAGCCGCTACAGGGGGCTCCGGGAAAAACTGTTTTTT. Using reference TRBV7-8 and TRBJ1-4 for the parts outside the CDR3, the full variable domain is GAGVSQSPRYKVAKRGQDVALRCDPISGHVSLFWYQQALGQGPEFLTYFQNEAQLDKSGLPSDRFFAERPEGSVSTLKIQRTQQEDSAVYLCASSRYRGLREKLFFGSGTQLSVL.

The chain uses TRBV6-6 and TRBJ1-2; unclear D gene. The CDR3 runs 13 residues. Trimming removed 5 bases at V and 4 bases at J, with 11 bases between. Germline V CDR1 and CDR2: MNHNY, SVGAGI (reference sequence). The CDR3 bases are TGTGCCAGCAGTCCCCGGAGGAGCTATGGCTACACCTTC. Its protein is CASSPRRSYGYTF.

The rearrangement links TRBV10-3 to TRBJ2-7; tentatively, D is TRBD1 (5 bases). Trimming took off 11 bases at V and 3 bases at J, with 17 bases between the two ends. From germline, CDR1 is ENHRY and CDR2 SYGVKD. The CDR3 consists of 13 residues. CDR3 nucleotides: TGTGCCTCAACCCTGGACACTTACTACGAGCAGTACTTC. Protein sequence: CASTLDTYYEQYF.

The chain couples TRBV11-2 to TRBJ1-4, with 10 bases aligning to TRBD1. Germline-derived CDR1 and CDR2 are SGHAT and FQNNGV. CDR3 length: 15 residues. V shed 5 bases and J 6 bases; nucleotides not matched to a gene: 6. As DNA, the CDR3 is TGTGCCAGCAGCGTCGACAGGGGGCGAGATGAAAAACTGTTTTTT. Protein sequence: CASSVDRGRDEKLFF. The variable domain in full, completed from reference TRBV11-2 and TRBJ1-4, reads EAGVAQSPRYKIIEKRQSVAFWCNPISGHATLYWYQQILGQGPKLLIQFQNNGVVDDSQLPKDRFSAERLKGVDSTLKIQPAKLEDSAVYLCASSVDRGRDEKLFFGSGTQLSVL.

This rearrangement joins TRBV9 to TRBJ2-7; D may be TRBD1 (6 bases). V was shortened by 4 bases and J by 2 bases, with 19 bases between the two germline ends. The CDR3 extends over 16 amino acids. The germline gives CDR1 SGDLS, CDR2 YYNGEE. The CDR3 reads CASSQGTETITYEQYF. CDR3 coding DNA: TGTGCCAGCAGCCAGGGGACCGAGACTATTACCTACGAGCAGTACTTC.

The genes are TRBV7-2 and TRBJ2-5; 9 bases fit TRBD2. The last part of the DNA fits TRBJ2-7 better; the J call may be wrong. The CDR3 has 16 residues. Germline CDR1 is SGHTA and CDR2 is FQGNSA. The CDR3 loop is CASSLYGAGGGYEQYF. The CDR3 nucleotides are TGTGCCAGCAGCTTGTACGGAGCGGGGGGAGGCTACGAGCAGTACTTC.

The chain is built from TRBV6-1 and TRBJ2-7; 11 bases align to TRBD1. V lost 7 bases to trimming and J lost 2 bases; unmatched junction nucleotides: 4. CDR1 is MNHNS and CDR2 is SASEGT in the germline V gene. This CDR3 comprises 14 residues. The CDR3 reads CASTGQGAAYEQYF. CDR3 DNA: TGTGCCAGCACCGGACAGGGGGCGGCCTACGAGCAGTACTTC.

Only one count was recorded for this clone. The CDR3 here is CASSFGGGSTDTQYF. CDR3 DNA sequence: TGTGCCAGCAGCTTCGGGGGGGGGAGCACAGATACGCAGTATTTT. The chain is built from TRBV7-6 and TRBJ2-3; 8 nucleotides align to TRBD2. The CDR3 runs to 15 residues. Germline CDR1 SGHVS, CDR2 FNYEAQ. The ends lost 3 bases at V and 0 bases at J; junction bases unmatched: 2. Full variable domain (outside the CDR3, taken from reference TRBV7-6 and TRBJ2-3): GAGVSQSPRYKVTKRGQDVALRCDPISGHVSLYWYRQALGQGPEFLTYFNYEAQQDKSGLPNDRFSAERPEGSISTLTIQRTEQRDSAMYRCASSFGGGSTDTQYFGPGTRLTVL.

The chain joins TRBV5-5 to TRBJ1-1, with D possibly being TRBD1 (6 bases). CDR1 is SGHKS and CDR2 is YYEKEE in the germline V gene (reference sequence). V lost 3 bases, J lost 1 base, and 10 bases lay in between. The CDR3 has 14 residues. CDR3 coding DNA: TGTGCCAGCAGCTGGGGGCAGAGGAACACTGAAGCTTTCTTT. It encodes CASSWGQRNTEAFF.

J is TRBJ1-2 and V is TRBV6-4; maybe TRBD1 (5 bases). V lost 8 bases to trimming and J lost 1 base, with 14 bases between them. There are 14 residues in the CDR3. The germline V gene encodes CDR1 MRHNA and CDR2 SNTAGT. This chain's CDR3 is CASPGDGHNYGYTF. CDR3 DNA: TGTGCCAGCCCCGGAGACGGACATAACTATGGCTACACCTTC.

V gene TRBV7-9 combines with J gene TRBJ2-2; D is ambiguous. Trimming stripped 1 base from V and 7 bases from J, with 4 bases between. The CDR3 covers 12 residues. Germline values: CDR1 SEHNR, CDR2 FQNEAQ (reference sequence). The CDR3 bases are TGTGCCAGCAGCTTAGTTTACGGGGAGCTGTTTTTT. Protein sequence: CASSLVYGELFF. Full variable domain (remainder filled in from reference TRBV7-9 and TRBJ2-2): DTGVSQNPRHKITKRGQNVTFRCDPISEHNRLYWYRQTLGQGPEFLTYFQNEAQLEKSRLLSDRFSAERPKGSFSTLEIQRTEQGDSAMYLCASSLVYGELFFGEGSRLTVL.

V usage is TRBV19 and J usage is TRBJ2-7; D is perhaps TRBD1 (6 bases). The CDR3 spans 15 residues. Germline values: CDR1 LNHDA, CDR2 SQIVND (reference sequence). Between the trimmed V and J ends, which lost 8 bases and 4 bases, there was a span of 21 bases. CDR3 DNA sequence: TGTGCCAGTCCCGGAGTAAGTTGGGGGCGATACGAGCAGTACTTC. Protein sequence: CASPGVSWGRYEQYF. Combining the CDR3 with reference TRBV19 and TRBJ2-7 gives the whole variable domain DGGITQSPKYLFRKEGQNVTLSCEQNLNHDAMYWYRQDPGQGLRLIYYSQIVNDFQKGDIAEGYSVSREKKESFPLTVTSAQKNPTAFYLCASPGVSWGRYEQYFGPGTRLTVT.

The CDR3, as DNA: TGTGCCAGCAGCTTGATGGGGAGCTATGGCTACACCTTC. It translates to CASSLMGSYGYTF. The V gene is TRBV5-4, the J gene TRBJ1-2; D remains ambiguous. The CDR3 totals 13 residues. Trimming took 1 base from V and 4 from J, leaving 8 bases between them. Germline CDR1 SGHNT, CDR2 YYREEE (reference sequence).